This is a list of T cell receptor beta chains from one sample in a study of T cells after posttransplantation cyclophosphamide. Profiling relied on immunoSEQ multiplex PCR, and the TCRdb table lists in-frame clones only, not all of them. The table records more than 9,000 clones, around nine tenths of them present only once. The sequencing here drew on CD4+ T cells sorted from PBMCs, taken after allogeneic stem cell transplant with posttransplant cyclophosphamide. These receptors were taken from a male patient between 25 and 40 years old who received an allogeneic stem cell transplant from a related donor, was CMV-positive, and had acute GVHD only. A share of the T cells may be of graft donor origin. CDR3s leave out the opening cysteine and the closing phenylalanine or tryptophan. Each record gives: J gene, V gene, CDR3 length, CDR3 protein.

TRBJ2-3	TRBV30	14	AWSASTGGWIDTQY
TRBJ1-2	TRBV6-1	12	ASSLTGQHYGYT
TRBJ1-2	TRBV7-3	13	ASSLLTVGNYGYT
TRBJ1-5	TRBV18	13	ASSPWDRGVQPQH
TRBJ1-5	TRBV19	15	ASRLRGRGMGNQPQH
TRBJ1-1	TRBV7-2	13	ASRKPSPPNTEAF
TRBJ2-5	TRBV30	12	AWSRGGKQETQY
TRBJ2-3	TRBV7-2	13	ASSPAVSASDTQY
TRBJ1-5	TRBV30	12	AWSDINSNQPQH
TRBJ2-6	TRBV5-1	15	ASSLNTGGAGANVLT
TRBJ1-4	TRBV7-9	14	ASSPPAGRSNEKLF
TRBJ1-1	TRBV13	13	ASSRGQIMNTEAF
TRBJ2-3	TRBV11-2	13	ASSYNSLSTDTQY
TRBJ2-3	TRBV10-3	12	AISVSREVDTQY
TRBJ1-5	TRBV4-2	13	ASSQEWGGDQPQH
TRBJ1-1	TRBV18	10	ASSPARGRAF
TRBJ2-1	TRBV18	13	ASSPSATPNNEQF
TRBJ2-2	TRBV2	13	ASRADRANTGELF
TRBJ1-5	TRBV7-3	20	ASSLTQPLARDRSYSNQPQH